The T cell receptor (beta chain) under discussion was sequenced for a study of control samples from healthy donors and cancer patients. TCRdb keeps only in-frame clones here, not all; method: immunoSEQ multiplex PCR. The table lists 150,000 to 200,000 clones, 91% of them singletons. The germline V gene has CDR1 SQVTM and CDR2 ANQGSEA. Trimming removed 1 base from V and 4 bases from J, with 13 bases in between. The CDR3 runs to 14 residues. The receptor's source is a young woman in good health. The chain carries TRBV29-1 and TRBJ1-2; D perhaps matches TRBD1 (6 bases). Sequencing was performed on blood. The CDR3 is CSVEGGQSGYGYTF. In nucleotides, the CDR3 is TGCAGCGTTGAAGGTGGACAGTCCGGCTATGGCTACACCTTC. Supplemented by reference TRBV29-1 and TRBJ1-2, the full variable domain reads SAVISQKPSRDICQRGTSLTIQCQVDSQVTMMFWYRQQPGQSLTLIATANQGSEATYESGFVIDKFPISRPNLTFSTLTVSNMSPEDSSIYLCSVEGGQSGYGYTFGSGTRLTVV.